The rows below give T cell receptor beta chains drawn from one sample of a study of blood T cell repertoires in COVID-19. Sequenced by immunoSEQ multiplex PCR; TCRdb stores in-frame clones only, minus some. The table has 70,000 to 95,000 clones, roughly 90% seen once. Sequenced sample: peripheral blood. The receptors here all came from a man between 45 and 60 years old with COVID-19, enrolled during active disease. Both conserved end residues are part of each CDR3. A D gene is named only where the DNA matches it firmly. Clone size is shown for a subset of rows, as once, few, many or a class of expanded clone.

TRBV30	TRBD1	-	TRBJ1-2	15	CAWRSGTGDLGGYTF	TGTGCCTGGAGGTCCGGGACAGGGGATTTAGGTGGCTACACCTTC
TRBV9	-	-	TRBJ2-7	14	CASSVAGSGYEQYF	TGTGCCAGCAGCGTCGCTGGGAGCGGCTACGAGCAGTACTTC
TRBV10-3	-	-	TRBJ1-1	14	CATHTGTFNTEAFF	TGTGCCACCCATACTGGGACTTTTAACACTGAAGCTTTCTTT
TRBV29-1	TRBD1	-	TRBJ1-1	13	CSGSGTGGTEAFF	TGCAGCGGCTCGGGGACAGGGGGCACTGAAGCTTTCTTT
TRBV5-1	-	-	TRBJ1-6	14	CASSFGSNNSPLHF	TGCGCCAGCAGCTTTGGCAGTAATAATTCACCCCTCCACTTT
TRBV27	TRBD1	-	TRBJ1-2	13	CASSPGTGSGYTF	TGTGCCAGCAGTCCCGGGACAGGGAGCGGCTACACCTTC
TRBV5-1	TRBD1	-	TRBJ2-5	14	CASSQGQYQETQYF	TGCGCCAGCAGCCAGGGACAGTACCAAGAGACCCAGTACTTC
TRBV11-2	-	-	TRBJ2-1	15	CASSLQSGFYNEQFF	TGTGCCAGCAGCTTACAGAGCGGGTTTTACAATGAGCAGTTCTTC
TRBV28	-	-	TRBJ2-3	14	CASSTRWGSDTQYF	TGTGCCAGCAGTACCCGGTGGGGCTCAGATACGCAGTATTTT
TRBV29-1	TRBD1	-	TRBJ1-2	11	CSVAGQGDYTF	TGCAGCGTTGCTGGACAGGGAGACTACACCTTC
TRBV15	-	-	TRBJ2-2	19	CATSRDQVQGLFFTGELFF	TGTGCCACCAGCAGAGATCAGGTCCAGGGGCTTTTTTTCACCGGGGAGCTGTTTTTT
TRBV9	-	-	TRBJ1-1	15	CASSPAKGLNTEAFF	TGTGCCAGCAGCCCAGCGAAGGGGCTGAACACTGAAGCTTTCTTT
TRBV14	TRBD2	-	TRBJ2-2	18	CASSPIYSGGILTGELFF	TGTGCCAGCAGCCCCATCTATAGCGGGGGTATTCTCACCGGGGAGCTGTTTTTT
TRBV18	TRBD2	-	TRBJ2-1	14	CASATSGGVNEQFF	TGTGCCAGCGCTACTAGCGGGGGGGTGAATGAGCAGTTCTTC
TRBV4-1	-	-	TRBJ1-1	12	CASSQQSREAFF	TGCGCCAGCAGCCAACAAAGTCGGGAAGCTTTCTTT
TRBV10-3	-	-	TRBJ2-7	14	CAIGRRAGPYEQYF	TGTGCCATCGGTAGGAGGGCGGGGCCCTACGAGCAGTACTTC
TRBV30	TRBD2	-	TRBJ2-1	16	CAWSWEGVISYNEQFF	TGTGCCTGGAGTTGGGAGGGAGTAATTTCCTACAATGAGCAGTTCTTC
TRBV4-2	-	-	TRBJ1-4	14	CASSPGEGNEKLFF	TGTGCCAGCAGCCCCGGAGAGGGTAATGAAAAACTGTTTTTT
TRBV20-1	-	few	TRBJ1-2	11	CSASAPGGYTF	TGCAGTGCTTCAGCTCCGGGGGGCTACACCTTC
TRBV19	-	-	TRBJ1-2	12	CASTPAGRGYTF	TGTGCCAGTACCCCGGCAGGGAGGGGCTACACCTTC
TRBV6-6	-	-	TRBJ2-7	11	CASSRINEQYF	TGTGCCAGCAGTCGTATTAACGAGCAGTACTTC
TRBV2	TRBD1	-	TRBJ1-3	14	CARSSTGTGNTIYF	TGTGCCAGATCTTCGACAGGGACTGGAAACACCATATATTTT
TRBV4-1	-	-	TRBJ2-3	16	CASSQVARGTTDTQYF	TGCGCCAGCAGCCAAGTGGCCAGGGGAACTACAGATACGCAGTATTTT
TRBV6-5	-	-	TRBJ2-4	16	CASSYQARGAKNIQYF	TGTGCCAGCAGTTACCAGGCCAGGGGAGCCAAAAACATTCAGTACTTC
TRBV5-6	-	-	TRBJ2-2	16	CASSFPPTENTGELFF	TGTGCCAGCAGCTTTCCACCGACAGAAAACACCGGGGAGCTGTTTTTT
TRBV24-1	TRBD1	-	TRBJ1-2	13	CATSDRTGFGYTF	TGTGCCACCAGTGACCGGACAGGGTTTGGCTACACCTTC
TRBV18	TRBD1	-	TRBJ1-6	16	CASSSDRDTYNSPLHF	TGTGCCAGCTCATCGGACAGGGACACCTATAATTCACCCCTCCACTTT
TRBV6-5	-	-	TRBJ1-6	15	CASGGSGSADSPLHF	TGTGCCAGCGGGGGGAGTGGGTCGGCTGATTCACCCCTCCACTTT
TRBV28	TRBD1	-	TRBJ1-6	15	CASSLGTGGRSPLHF	TGTGCCAGCAGTTTAGGGACAGGGGGAAGGTCACCCCTCCACTTT
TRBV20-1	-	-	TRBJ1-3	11	CSASSGNTIYF	TGCAGTGCGTCCAGTGGAAACACCATATATTTT